Listed below are T cell receptor beta chains from one sample, sequenced in a study of blood T cell repertoires in COVID-19. Method: immunoSEQ multiplex PCR; TCRdb's copy keeps in-frame clones and lacks some. The data contain about 240,000 clones, about 81% of them singletons. Sequencing was carried out using peripheral blood. These receptors all stem from a woman over 75 with COVID-19, enrolled during active disease. The CDR3 runs from the conserved cysteine through the conserved F or W. Fields, in order: J gene, D gene, clone size, V gene, CDR3 protein, CDR3 DNA. A D gene is named only where the DNA matches it firmly. The listing skips clone size in some rows; elsewhere it reads once, few, many or a size class.

J: TRBJ2-7
D: TRBD1
size: NA
V: TRBV15
CDR3: CATSRGRDRVLEQYF
DNA: TGTGCCACCAGCAGAGGACGGGACAGGGTCCTCGAGCAGTACTTC

J: TRBJ1-3
D: TRBD1
size: NA
V: TRBV7-2
CDR3: CASSVSTAGGGNTIYF
DNA: TGTGCCAGCAGCGTCTCCACGGCAGGGGGTGGAAACACCATATATTTT

J: TRBJ1-1
D: NA
size: NA
V: TRBV7-3
CDR3: CASSQDWNTEAFF
DNA: TGTGCCAGCAGTCAAGACTGGAACACTGAAGCTTTCTTT

J: TRBJ2-7
D: NA
size: NA
V: TRBV2
CDR3: CASKGRASYEQYF
DNA: TGTGCCAGCAAGGGCAGGGCTTCCTACGAGCAGTACTTC

J: TRBJ1-2
D: TRBD1
size: NA
V: TRBV6-6
CDR3: CASSTGDDYGYTF
DNA: TGTGCCAGCAGCACAGGGGACGACTATGGCTACACCTTC

J: TRBJ2-5
D: NA
size: NA
V: TRBV1
CDR3: CTSSQDRVAGQETQYF
DNA: TGCACCAGCAGCCAAGATCGAGTAGCGGGACAAGAGACCCAGTACTTC

J: TRBJ1-4
D: TRBD1
size: NA
V: TRBV7-9
CDR3: CASSPSGQINEKLFF
DNA: TGTGCCAGCAGCCCCTCGGGACAGATTAATGAAAAACTGTTTTTT

J: TRBJ1-5
D: NA
size: NA
V: TRBV28
CDR3: CASSSQGGGDQPQHF
DNA: TGTGCCAGCAGCTCCCAAGGAGGAGGCGATCAGCCCCAGCATTTT

J: TRBJ2-6
D: TRBD1
size: NA
V: TRBV7-8
CDR3: CASRYGDRRRAGANVLTF
DNA: TGTGCCAGCAGATATGGGGACAGGAGGCGAGCTGGGGCCAACGTCCTGACTTTC

J: TRBJ1-1
D: NA
size: NA
V: TRBV5-1
CDR3: CASSYQGNTEAFF
DNA: TGCGCCAGCAGCTACCAGGGGAACACTGAAGCTTTCTTT

J: TRBJ2-3
D: TRBD2
size: NA
V: TRBV11-1
CDR3: CASTRTSGGAATQYF
DNA: TGTGCCAGCACCCGGACTAGCGGGGGGGCGGCTACGCAGTATTTT

J: TRBJ1-4
D: NA
size: NA
V: TRBV27
CDR3: CASSPKESYYNEKLFF
DNA: TGTGCCAGCAGTCCAAAGGAGTCCTACTATAATGAAAAACTGTTTTTT

J: TRBJ1-1
D: TRBD1
size: NA
V: TRBV10-2
CDR3: CASRGRDRGPNTEAFF
DNA: TGCGCCAGCAGAGGCCGGGACAGGGGACCGAACACTGAAGCTTTCTTT

J: TRBJ1-6
D: NA
size: NA
V: TRBV5-8
CDR3: CASSLKGPLRGSPLHF
DNA: TGTGCCAGCAGCCTCAAGGGGCCCTTGCGGGGTTCACCCCTCCACTTT

J: TRBJ2-2
D: NA
size: NA
V: TRBV11-1
CDR3: CASSPRSGRGGELFF
DNA: TGTGCCAGCAGCCCCCGATCCGGACGGGGCGGGGAGCTGTTTTTT

J: TRBJ2-2
D: NA
size: NA
V: TRBV5-1
CDR3: CASSFATGELFF
DNA: TGCGCCAGCAGCTTCGCGACCGGGGAGCTGTTTTTT

J: TRBJ2-7
D: TRBD2
size: NA
V: TRBV11-2
CDR3: CASSLTSGLAAFYEQYF
DNA: TGTGCCAGCAGCCTAACTTCGGGACTAGCGGCTTTCTACGAGCAGTACTTC

J: TRBJ1-6
D: TRBD1
size: NA
V: TRBV19
CDR3: CASSMGLGTGKSSPLHF
DNA: TGTGCCAGTAGTATGGGCCTCGGGACAGGGAAAAGTTCACCCCTCCACTTT

J: TRBJ1-2
D: TRBD1
size: once
V: TRBV18
CDR3: CASSPADRGNYGYTF
DNA: TGTGCCAGCTCACCGGCTGACAGGGGCAACTATGGCTACACCTTC

J: TRBJ1-1
D: TRBD1
size: once
V: TRBV6-5
CDR3: CASSRDRGLSEAFF
DNA: TGTGCCAGCAGCCGGGACAGGGGGTTATCTGAAGCTTTCTTT

J: TRBJ1-2
D: NA
size: NA
V: TRBV28
CDR3: CASGGARNYGYTF
DNA: TGTGCCAGCGGGGGGGCGAGGAACTATGGCTACACCTTC

J: TRBJ2-7
D: TRBD1
size: NA
V: TRBV27
CDR3: CASTPFPPTGANLLF
DNA: TGTGCCAGCACCCCTTTCCCCCCCACAGGGGCTAACCTCTTGTTC

J: TRBJ2-1
D: TRBD2
size: NA
V: TRBV2
CDR3: CASSVRTSGYNEQFF
DNA: TGTGCCAGCAGTGTAAGGACTAGCGGATACAATGAGCAGTTCTTC

J: TRBJ1-4
D: TRBD1
size: few
V: TRBV5-1
CDR3: CASSREGTDEKLFF
DNA: TGCGCCAGCAGCCGGGAGGGGACAGATGAAAAACTGTTTTTT

J: TRBJ2-1
D: NA
size: NA
V: TRBV29-1
CDR3: CSVEDTGSYNEQFF
DNA: TGCAGCGTTGAGGACACCGGATCCTACAATGAGCAGTTCTTC

J: TRBJ1-4
D: NA
size: many
V: TRBV6-6
CDR3: CASSYSNQLGEKLFF
DNA: TGTGCCAGCAGTTACTCTAACCAACTAGGGGAAAAACTGTTTTTT

J: TRBJ1-1
D: TRBD1
size: once
V: TRBV5-1
CDR3: CASSSGTGVFPSEAFF
DNA: TGCGCCAGCAGCTCCGGGACAGGGGTTTTCCCCTCTGAAGCTTTCTTT

J: TRBJ2-1
D: TRBD2
size: NA
V: TRBV9
CDR3: CASSAGTSGSFEQFF
DNA: TGTGCCAGCAGCGCCGGGACTAGCGGGAGTTTTGAGCAGTTCTTC

J: TRBJ2-2
D: NA
size: NA
V: TRBV18
CDR3: CASSPGSGTTGELFF
DNA: TGTGCCAGCTCACCTGGGAGCGGAACCACCGGGGAGCTGTTTTTT

J: TRBJ2-1
D: NA
size: NA
V: TRBV7-3
CDR3: CASSRLERSEQFF
DNA: TGTGCCAGCAGCCGACTAGAAAGGAGTGAGCAGTTCTTC

J: TRBJ2-1
D: NA
size: NA
V: TRBV12-5
CDR3: CASGLAGVKYNEQFF
DNA: TGTGCTAGTGGTTTGGCGGGAGTGAAATACAATGAGCAGTTCTTC

J: TRBJ2-7
D: TRBD2
size: NA
V: TRBV10-2
CDR3: CASTGRDEQYF
DNA: TGCGCCAGCACTGGGAGGGACGAGCAGTACTTC

J: TRBJ2-7
D: NA
size: NA
V: TRBV30
CDR3: CAYNRDGEQYF
DNA: TGTGCCTACAACAGGGACGGCGAGCAGTACTTC

J: TRBJ1-3
D: NA
size: few
V: TRBV28
CDR3: CASSTGTLSGNTIYF
DNA: TGTGCCAGCAGTACTGGGACACTTTCTGGAAACACCATATATTTT

J: TRBJ2-5
D: NA
size: once
V: TRBV5-6
CDR3: CASSLGQVVTQYF
DNA: TGTGCCAGCAGCTTGGGACAGGTCGTGACCCAGTACTTC

J: TRBJ2-1
D: NA
size: once
V: TRBV28
CDR3: CASSPSPPANEQFF
DNA: TGTGCCAGCAGCCCCTCTCCTCCCGCGAATGAGCAGTTCTTC

J: TRBJ2-7
D: TRBD2
size: NA
V: TRBV20-1
CDR3: CSLGRDEQYF
DNA: TGCAGTCTCGGGAGGGATGAGCAGTACTTC

J: TRBJ2-1
D: NA
size: NA
V: TRBV6-5
CDR3: CASSYLWTNMGEQFF
DNA: TGTGCCAGCAGTTACCTTTGGACTAATATGGGTGAGCAGTTCTTC

J: TRBJ2-7
D: NA
size: NA
V: TRBV15
CDR3: CATSRDLAVREQYF
DNA: TGTGCCACCAGCAGAGATCTGGCAGTCCGCGAGCAGTACTTC

J: TRBJ2-2
D: TRBD1
size: NA
V: TRBV5-4
CDR3: CASRSGTGWTGELFF
DNA: TGTGCCAGCAGGAGCGGGACAGGGTGGACCGGGGAGCTGTTTTTT

J: TRBJ2-7
D: NA
size: once
V: TRBV24-1
CDR3: CATSDPTPGHLYEQYF
DNA: TGTGCCACCAGTGATCCTACCCCGGGACACCTCTACGAGCAGTACTTC

J: TRBJ2-2
D: TRBD1
size: NA
V: TRBV5-1
CDR3: CASSLSDRAGTGELFF
DNA: TGCGCCAGCAGCCTCTCGGACAGGGCGGGTACCGGGGAGCTGTTTTTT

J: TRBJ1-1
D: TRBD1
size: NA
V: TRBV7-8
CDR3: CASSFPGQGTEAFF
DNA: TGTGCCAGCAGCTTTCCGGGACAGGGAACTGAAGCTTTCTTT

J: TRBJ1-4
D: NA
size: once
V: TRBV7-9
CDR3: CASSRPQGRGEKLFF
DNA: TGTGCCAGCAGCCGGCCTCAGGGGAGAGGTGAAAAACTGTTTTTT

J: TRBJ1-5
D: NA
size: NA
V: TRBV28
CDR3: CASSFRQPQHF
DNA: TGTGCCAGCAGTTTCAGACAGCCCCAGCATTTT

J: TRBJ1-5
D: NA
size: NA
V: TRBV5-4
CDR3: CASSFRGEQPQHF
DNA: TGTGCCAGCAGCTTCAGGGGAGAACAGCCCCAGCATTTT

J: TRBJ2-7
D: NA
size: NA
V: TRBV5-5
CDR3: CASSLAVSYEQYF
DNA: TGTGCCAGCAGCTTGGCGGTATCCTACGAGCAGTACTTC

J: TRBJ2-3
D: TRBD2
size: once
V: TRBV9
CDR3: CASSVTLAGTDTQYF
DNA: TGTGCCAGCAGCGTAACACTAGCGGGCACAGATACGCAGTATTTT

J: TRBJ2-7
D: NA
size: NA
V: TRBV2
CDR3: CASRVEGSYEQYF
DNA: TGTGCCAGCCGCGTTGAGGGCTCCTACGAGCAGTACTTC

J: TRBJ2-3
D: TRBD2
size: NA
V: TRBV6-5
CDR3: CASSRSTSATDTQYF
DNA: TGTGCCAGCAGCAGATCGACTAGCGCCACAGATACGCAGTATTTT

J: TRBJ1-2
D: NA
size: NA
V: TRBV15
CDR3: CATSSSVAGYYGYTF
DNA: TGTGCCACCAGCAGCAGTGTAGCTGGCTACTATGGCTACACCTTC

J: TRBJ1-2
D: TRBD1
size: NA
V: TRBV28
CDR3: CASRGQAFYGYTF
DNA: TGTGCCAGCAGGGGACAGGCTTTCTATGGCTACACCTTC

J: TRBJ2-1
D: TRBD1
size: NA
V: TRBV5-1
CDR3: CASSLPGQGDNEQFF
DNA: TGCGCCAGCAGCTTACCGGGACAGGGGGACAATGAGCAGTTCTTC